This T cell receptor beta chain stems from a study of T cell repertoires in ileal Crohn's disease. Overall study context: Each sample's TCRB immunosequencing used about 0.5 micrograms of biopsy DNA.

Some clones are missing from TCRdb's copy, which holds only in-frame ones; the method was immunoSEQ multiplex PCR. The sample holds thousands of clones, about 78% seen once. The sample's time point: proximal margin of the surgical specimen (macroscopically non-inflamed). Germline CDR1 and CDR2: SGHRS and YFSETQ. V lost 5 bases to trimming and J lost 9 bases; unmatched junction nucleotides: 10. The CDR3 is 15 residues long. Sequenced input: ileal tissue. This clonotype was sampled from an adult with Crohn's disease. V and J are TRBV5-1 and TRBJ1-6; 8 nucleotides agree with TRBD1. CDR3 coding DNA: TGCGCCAGCAGTCTGGCGGGACAGGAGTTTTCACCCCTCCACTTT. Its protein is CASSLAGQEFSPLHF.